Listed here are 5 T cell receptor beta chains from one sample, sequenced in a study of T cells after yellow fever vaccination. TCRdb reprocessed the 5' RACE reads via MiXCR and lists one record per CDR3 protein. The sample has around 530,000 distinct CDR3 sequences; roughly a sixth are singletons. This specimen was PBMCs, taken about 5 days after the first yellow fever vaccination. The receptors here all came from a man aged 18 to 30 who received the YFV17D yellow fever vaccine.

This CDR3 is CASSLPQIGNTGELFF. For the CDR3, the DNA is TGTGCCAGCAGTTTACCCCAGATAGGGAACACCGGGGAGCTGTTTTTT. V gene TRBV28 combines with J gene TRBJ2-2, with D uncertain. The V gene lost 2 bases and the J gene lost 1 base, with 11 bases spanning the gap. This CDR3 is 16 amino acids long. Germline V gives CDR1 MDHEN, CDR2 SYDVKM.

The chain uses TRBV6-2 or TRBV6-3 and TRBJ2-3; TRBD2 aligns across 7 bases. With 0 bases clipped from V and 1 base from J, the junction kept 7 bases outside the gene matches. Germline loops: CDR1 MNHEY, CDR2 SVGEGT. The CDR3 covers 17 residues. The CDR3: CASSYSIRGGGTDTQYF. CDR3 bases: TGTGCCAGCAGTTACTCTATCCGCGGGGGAGGCACAGATACGCAGTATTTT.

The CDR3, as DNA: TGTGCCAGCAGTTTAATAACAGGGCCGGGGAACACTGAAGCTTTCTTT. It is translated as CASSLITGPGNTEAFF. The J gene is TRBJ1-1, the V gene TRBV27, with D possibly matching TRBD1 (6 bases). V was shortened by 2 bases and J by 1 base, with 14 bases between the two germline ends. CDR1 is MNHEY, CDR2 SMNVEV, per germline (reference sequence). The CDR3 consists of 16 residues.

Comment on this clonotype: A junction boundary mismatches the germline segment, possibly from a read error. This chain links TRBV6-2 or TRBV6-3 with TRBJ2-1; 9 nucleotides align to TRBD1. Per the germline V gene, CDR1 is MNHEY and CDR2 is SVGEGT. The CDR3 consists of 19 residues. Written as DNA, the CDR3 is TGTGCCAGCAGTTACTCGACAACCCCGGGACAGGGTACCTACTATGAGCAGTTCTTC. Its protein product is CASSYSTTPGQGTYYEQFF.

V is TRBV5-1 and J is TRBJ2-7; no firm D call. CDR3 size: 13 residues. The germline V gene encodes CDR1 SGHRS and CDR2 YFSETQ. V was shortened by 0 bases and J by 6 bases, with 10 bases between the two germline ends. This CDR3 reads CASSLAGRSEQYF. CDR3 bases: TGCGCCAGCAGCTTGGCGGGCAGGAGCGAGCAGTACTTC.